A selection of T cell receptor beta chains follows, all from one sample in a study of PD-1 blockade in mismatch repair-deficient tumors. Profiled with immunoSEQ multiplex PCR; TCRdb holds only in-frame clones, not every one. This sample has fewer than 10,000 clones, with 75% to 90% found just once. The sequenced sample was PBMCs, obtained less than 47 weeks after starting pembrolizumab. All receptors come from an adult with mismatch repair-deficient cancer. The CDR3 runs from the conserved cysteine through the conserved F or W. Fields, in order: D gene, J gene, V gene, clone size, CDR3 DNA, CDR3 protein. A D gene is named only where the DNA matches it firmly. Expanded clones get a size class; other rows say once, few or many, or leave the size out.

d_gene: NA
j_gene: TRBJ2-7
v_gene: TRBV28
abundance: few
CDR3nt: TGTGCCAGCAGCCCGCCTCAGAACTACGAGCAGTACTTC
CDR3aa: CASSPPQNYEQYF

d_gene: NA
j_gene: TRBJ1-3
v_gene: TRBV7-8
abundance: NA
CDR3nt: TGTGCCAGCAGCCCGCTCCGACGGGACTCTGGAAACACCATATATTTT
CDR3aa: CASSPLRRDSGNTIYF

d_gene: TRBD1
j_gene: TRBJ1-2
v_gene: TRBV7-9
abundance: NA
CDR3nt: TGTGCCAGCAGCTCCATCCGGGACAGGGGGACCTATGGCTACACCTTC
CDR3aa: CASSSIRDRGTYGYTF

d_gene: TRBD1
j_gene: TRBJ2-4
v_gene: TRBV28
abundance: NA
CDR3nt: TGTGCCAGCAGTCAAGTTGAGGACAGGGACAACATTCAGTACTTC
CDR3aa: CASSQVEDRDNIQYF

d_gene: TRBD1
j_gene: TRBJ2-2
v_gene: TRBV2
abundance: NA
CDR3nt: TGTGCCAGCAGTGTAGGGGACAGAAGAGCCGGGGAGCTGTTTTTT
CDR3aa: CASSVGDRRAGELFF

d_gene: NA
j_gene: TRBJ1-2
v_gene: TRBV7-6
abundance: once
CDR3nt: TGTGCCAGCAGCTTTCTTCAGGAACCCAACTATGGCTACACCTTC
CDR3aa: CASSFLQEPNYGYTF

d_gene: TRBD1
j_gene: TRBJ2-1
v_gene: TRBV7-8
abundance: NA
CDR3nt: TGTGCCAGCAGCCTTGTGGTATACAGGGGCTACAATGAGCAGTTCTTC
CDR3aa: CASSLVVYRGYNEQFF

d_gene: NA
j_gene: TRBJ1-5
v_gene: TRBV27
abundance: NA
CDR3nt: TGTGCCAGCACTTGGGGAGTATGGGATCAGCCCCAGCATTTT
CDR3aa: CASTWGVWDQPQHF

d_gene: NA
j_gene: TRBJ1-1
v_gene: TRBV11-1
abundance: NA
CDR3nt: TGTGCCAGCAGCCGACAGGTGTTATACACTGAAGCTTTCTTT
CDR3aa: CASSRQVLYTEAFF

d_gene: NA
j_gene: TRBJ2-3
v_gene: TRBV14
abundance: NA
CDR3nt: TGTGCCAGCAGCCAAACTTCTAGGACAGATACGCAGTATTTT
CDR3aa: CASSQTSRTDTQYF

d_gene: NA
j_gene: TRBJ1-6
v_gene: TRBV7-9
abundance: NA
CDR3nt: TGTGCCAGCAGCTTTAGCACCTCCGATTCACCCCTCCACTTT
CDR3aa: CASSFSTSDSPLHF

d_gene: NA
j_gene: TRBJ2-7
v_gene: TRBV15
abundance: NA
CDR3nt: TGTGCCACCAGCAGAGATAGTGGGGGCGGTGGGGGGGGTGTGAAATCCTACGAGCAGTACTTC
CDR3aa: CATSRDSGGGGGGVKSYEQYF

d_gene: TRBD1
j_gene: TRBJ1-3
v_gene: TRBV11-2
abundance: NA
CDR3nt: TGTGCCAGCAGCCTACGCGCCGGGACAGGGGTTGGAAACACCATATATTTT
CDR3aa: CASSLRAGTGVGNTIYF

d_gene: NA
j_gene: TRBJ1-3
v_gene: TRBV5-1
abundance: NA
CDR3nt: TGCGCCAGCAGAACCACAGGGCAGTCTCGAAACACCATATATTTT
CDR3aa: CASRTTGQSRNTIYF

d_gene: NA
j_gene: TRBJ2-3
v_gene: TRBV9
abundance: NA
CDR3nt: TGTGCCAGCAGCGTGAGCGGGCTGGCCCCAGATACGCAGTATTTT
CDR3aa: CASSVSGLAPDTQYF

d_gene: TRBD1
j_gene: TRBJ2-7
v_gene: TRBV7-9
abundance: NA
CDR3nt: TGTGCCAGCAGCTTACAGTCTGGGACAGGGGATGAGCAGTACTTC
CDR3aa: CASSLQSGTGDEQYF

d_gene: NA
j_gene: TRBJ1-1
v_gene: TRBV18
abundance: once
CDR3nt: TGTGCCAGCTCACCCAGGGTGAGCGCTGAAGCTTTCTTT
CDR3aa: CASSPRVSAEAFF

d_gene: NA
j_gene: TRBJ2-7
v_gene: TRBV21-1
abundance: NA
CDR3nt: TGTGCCAGCAATAAAATTAGCGAGGGAGACGAGCAGTACTTC
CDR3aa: CASNKISEGDEQYF